One and the same sample provided the 30 T cell receptor beta chains below, sequenced in a study of human T cells and chemical hapten exposure. TCRdb passed the RACE reads through MiXCR, listing each CDR3 protein once. The sample includes 85,000 to 100,000 distinct CDR3 sequences, roughly a quarter of them seen just once. Documented time point: patch test 3, about 24 weeks after DPC sensitization. Specified treatment: therapeutic diphenylcyclopropenone sensitization with weekly scalp DPC. The material sequenced was whole blood, taken in connection with sensitization to the hapten diphenylcyclopropenone (DPC). All receptors derive from a man between 35 and 55 years old with alopecia areata. Some clones in this sample may be carry-over from other donors' samples.

The chain recombines TRBV11-3 with TRBJ2-2; D possibly corresponds to TRBD2 (5 bases). The length of the CDR3 is 15 residues. Trimming took 5 bases from V and 4 from J, leaving 14 bases between them. The germline gives CDR1 SGHNT, CDR2 YENEEA. For the CDR3, the DNA is TGTGCCAGCAGCCGGACTTTGTCCCGCACCGGGGAGCTGTTTTTT. Residues: CASSRTLSRTGELFF.

This clonotype was detected a few times. The chain is built from TRBV5-1 and TRBJ2-7; D unclear. Trimming stripped 1 base from V and 7 bases from J, with 9 bases between. CDR3 length: 12 amino acids. The germline V gene has CDR1 SGHRS and CDR2 YFSETQ. The CDR3 DNA follows: TGCGCCAGCAGCTTGAGTGCCCGGGAGCAGTACTTC. Residues: CASSLSAREQYF.

V is TRBV7-9 and J is TRBJ2-1; 8 bases are shared with TRBD1. CDR1 is SEHNR, CDR2 FQNEAQ, per germline (reference sequence). Trimming removed 3 bases from V and 9 bases from J; junction bases left unmatched: 4. This CDR3 contains 13 residues. CDR3 in DNA: TGTGCCAGCAGCTTTGGGACAGGCGGTGAGCAGTTCTTC. Its translation is CASSFGTGGEQFF.

The chain carries TRBV5-6 and TRBJ2-2, with 9 positions matching TRBD2. Per germline, CDR1 SGHDT and CDR2 YYEEEE. The V gene end was trimmed by 4 bases and the J gene end by 9 bases; junction bases not matched to a gene: 1. The CDR3 contains 12 residues. The CDR3 nucleotides read TGTGCCAGCAGCGGACTAGCGAGGGAGCTGTTTTTT. Translation gives CASSGLARELFF.

This clonotype has more than one count but fewer than ten. The genes are TRBV12-3 or TRBV12-4 and TRBJ2-3, with 15 nucleotides matching TRBD2. The CDR3 is 16 amino acids. J was trimmed by 6 bases and V by 6 bases; bases with no gene match: 7. The CDR3 bases are TGTGCCAGCAGCCTCGGACTAGCGGGAGGGGAGGATACGCAGTATTTT. Translation: CASSLGLAGGEDTQYF.

This clonotype was detected only a few times. The chain combines TRBV6-2 or TRBV6-3 with TRBJ1-1; TRBD1 might be the D (5 bases). Trimming removed 5 bases from V and 2 bases from J, with 18 bases in between. Germline values: CDR1 MNHEY, CDR2 SVGEGT. This CDR3 region has 16 residues. The CDR3 DNA reads as TGTGCCAGCAGTACCCGCTTGGTGGGGCGCAACACTGAAGCTTTCTTT. Translating gives CASSTRLVGRNTEAFF.

This clonotype showed up just a few times. The CDR3 is CASSTRLAGGVDTQYF. As DNA, the CDR3 is TGTGCCAGCAGTACCAGACTAGCGGGAGGTGTAGATACGCAGTATTTT. The V gene is TRBV27, the J gene TRBJ2-3; TRBD2 agrees at 13 bases. V gave up 5 bases and J gave up 5 bases; unmatched junction bases: 7. The CDR3 is 16 residues long. Germline CDR1 and CDR2: MNHEY and SMNVEV (reference sequence).

This clonotype was counted between two and nine times. The rearrangement links TRBV6-2 or TRBV6-3 to TRBJ2-1; 7 bases match TRBD2. CDR3 size: 16 residues. The germline V gene has CDR1 MNHEY and CDR2 SVGEGT. The V and J ends lost 2 bases and 2 bases, in that order; junction bases with no gene match: 6. This chain's CDR3 is CASSYGGSGPYNEQFF. CDR3 DNA: TGTGCCAGCAGTTACGGAGGTAGCGGGCCCTACAATGAGCAGTTCTTC.

The V and J genes are TRBV28 and TRBJ2-4; D unclear. The CDR3 has 14 residues. Germline V gene lookup returns CDR1 MDHEN and CDR2 SYDVKM. Trimming took off 3 bases at V and 0 bases at J, with 6 bases between the two ends. The CDR3 loop is CASSFPGAKNIQYF. The CDR3 nucleotides are TGTGCCAGCAGTTTTCCGGGAGCCAAAAACATTCAGTACTTC.

This clonotype was picked up a small number of times. The genes are TRBV7-9 and TRBJ1-5; D not certain. The CDR3 runs to 16 residues. CDR1 and CDR2 from the germline V gene are SEHNR and FQNEAQ (reference sequence). V dropped 5 bases and J dropped 1 base, with 15 bases sitting between them. The CDR3 region is CASSRFSGGSNQPQHF. The DNA of the CDR3 is TGTGCCAGCAGCCGCTTCTCAGGCGGCAGCAATCAGCCCCAGCATTTT.

In this sample, this clonotype turned up a few times. The CDR3 coding sequence is TGTGCCAGCAGCGCGAAGGGAGCCAGCCGCACAGATACGCAGTATTTT. It yields the protein CASSAKGASRTDTQYF. The chain joins TRBV7-3 to TRBJ2-3, with D tentatively TRBD2 (5 bases). This CDR3 spans 16 amino acids. Trimming left V 5 bases short and J 1 base short, with 16 bases between. Germline lookup yields CDR1 SGHTA and CDR2 FQGTGA.

V usage is TRBV12-3 or TRBV12-4 and J usage is TRBJ1-5; D uncertain. Trimming stripped 6 bases from V and 9 bases from J, with 21 bases between. The CDR3 consists of 15 residues. CDR3 in amino acids: CASSPGYGDAWPQHF. The CDR3 DNA reads as TGTGCCAGCAGCCCAGGCTACGGGGATGCCTGGCCCCAGCATTTT.

The V and J genes are TRBV20-1 and TRBJ2-3; 10 bases match TRBD1. The trim removed 6 bases at V and 5 bases at J, leaving 14 bases unmatched. Germline V lookup: CDR1 DFQATT, CDR2 SNEGSKA (reference sequence). This CDR3 region has 16 residues. CDR3 region: CSAPNPGTGDGDTQYF. The CDR3 DNA reads TGCAGTGCCCCTAATCCCGGGACAGGGGATGGAGATACGCAGTATTTT.

The CDR3 bases are TGTGCCAGTAGTATGCGGATTAAGAATGAAAAACTGTTTTTT. Its translation is CASSMRIKNEKLFF. V gene TRBV19 combines with J gene TRBJ1-4, with D hard to call. This CDR3 has 14 residues. The V gene lost 3 bases and the J gene lost 5 bases, with 10 bases spanning the gap. In germline, CDR1 is LNHDA, CDR2 SQIVND (reference sequence).

J is TRBJ2-5 and V is TRBV7-2; D ambiguous. Between the trimmed V and J ends, which lost 1 base and 5 bases, there was a span of 8 bases. The CDR3 length is 13 residues. From germline, CDR1 is SGHTA and CDR2 FQGNSA. The CDR3 region has the DNA TGTGCCAGCAGCTTAGAACCTCGGGAGACCCAGTACTTC. Its translation is CASSLEPRETQYF.

Only a few counts were recorded for this clonotype. The chain combines TRBV6-6 with TRBJ2-1, with 8 bases lining up with TRBD2. The CDR3 contains 16 residues. Losses at the gene ends were 2 bases for V and 4 bases for J; bases not matched to a gene: 7. Germline V gene sequence: CDR1 MNHNY, CDR2 SVGAGI (reference sequence). The CDR3 bases are TGTGCCAGCAGTTACAGCGGGAGAGGGGGATACAATGAGCAGTTCTTC. Amino acids: CASSYSGRGGYNEQFF.

This clonotype has a handful of counts. The rearrangement uses TRBV27 and TRBJ1-1, with D tentatively TRBD1 (5 bases). Germline V gene data show CDR1 as MNHEY and CDR2 as SMNVEV (reference sequence). V gave up 4 bases and J gave up 4 bases, with 7 bases separating them. The CDR3 loop spans 12 amino acids. The CDR3 is CASSSQGTEAFF. The DNA for the CDR3 is TGTGCCAGCAGTTCCCAGGGCACTGAAGCTTTCTTT.

This chain joins TRBV9 and TRBJ2-3; unclear D gene. The germline V and J ends were trimmed by 4 bases and 0 bases, with 18 bases remaining between them. This CDR3 spans 17 amino acids. The germline V gene encodes CDR1 SGDLS and CDR2 YYNGEE. Here the CDR3 reads CASSPTTGRQSTDTQYF. CDR3 in DNA: TGTGCCAGCAGCCCTACTACTGGGCGCCAGAGCACAGATACGCAGTATTTT.

The gene calls are TRBV20-1 and TRBJ2-1; D ambiguous. The CDR3 consists of 15 residues. The germline V and J ends were trimmed by 3 bases and 2 bases, with 14 bases remaining between them. Looked up from germline, CDR1 is DFQATT and CDR2 is SNEGSKA (reference sequence). The chain's CDR3 is CSASHPAIAYNEQFF. The CDR3 region has the DNA TGCAGTGCTAGCCACCCAGCGATCGCCTACAATGAGCAGTTCTTC.

There are a few counts of this clonotype. V and J are TRBV5-1 and TRBJ1-1; a weak D match, TRBD1 (5 bases). Trimming shortened V by 0 bases and J by 6 bases, and 9 bases separated the two germline ends. Germline V gene data show CDR1 as SGHRS and CDR2 as YFSETQ. The CDR3 has 13 amino acids. This CDR3 reads CASSLVGGAEAFF. DNA of the CDR3: TGCGCCAGCAGCTTGGTTGGGGGAGCTGAAGCTTTCTTT.

This rearrangement joins TRBV28 to TRBJ1-2; weak D call: TRBD1 (5 bases). The V gene lost 5 bases and the J gene lost 8 bases, with 15 bases spanning the gap. The CDR3 sequence is 13 residues long. CDR1 is MDHEN, CDR2 SYDVKM, per germline. CDR3 sequence: CASSPPLGVGYTF. For the CDR3, the DNA is TGTGCCAGCAGTCCTCCCTTAGGGGTCGGCTACACCTTC.

This clonotype was counted only a few times. The chain recombines TRBV7-9 with TRBJ1-6, with a tentative D call TRBD1 (5 bases). Germline V CDR1 and CDR2: SEHNR, FQNEAQ (reference sequence). This CDR3 spans 15 amino acids. V lost 1 base to trimming and J lost 8 bases, with 12 bases between them. The CDR3 sequence: CASSLDRLGDSPLHF. The CDR3 nucleotides are TGTGCCAGCAGCTTAGACAGATTGGGGGATTCACCCCTCCACTTT.

This clonotype has more than one count but fewer than ten. The chain has TRBV29-1 and TRBJ1-1; D gene unclear. Germline loops: CDR1 SQVTM, CDR2 ANQGSEA. The CDR3 sequence is 11 residues long. V dropped 4 bases and J dropped 3 bases, with 6 bases sitting between them. CDR3 sequence (DNA): TGCAGCGTTGTTGTGGACACTGAAGCTTTCTTT. This gives the protein CSVVVDTEAFF.

This clonotype was detected a few times. CDR3: CASSQDSQGFYGYTF. The CDR3 nucleotides read TGTGCCAGCAGCCAAGACTCACAGGGGTTTTATGGCTACACCTTC. The chain carries TRBV3-1 and TRBJ1-2, with 7 bases matching TRBD1. In germline, CDR1 is LGHDT, CDR2 YNNKEL (reference sequence). V trimming: 0 bases; J trimming: 5 bases; junction bases outside the gene matches: 6. The CDR3 totals 15 residues. Based on the CDR3 plus reference TRBV3-1 and TRBJ1-2, the full variable domain is DTAVSQTPKYLVTQMGNDKSIKCEQNLGHDTMYWYKQDSKKFLKIMFSYNNKELIINETVPNRFSPKSPDKAHLNLHINSLELGDSAVYFCASSQDSQGFYGYTFGSGTRLTVV.

This clonotype was observed a few times. The rearrangement links TRBV7-9 to TRBJ2-1; the match to TRBD1 covers 8 bases. From germline, CDR1 is SEHNR and CDR2 FQNEAQ (reference sequence). J gave up 7 bases and V 4 bases, and 6 bases lay outside the gene matches. This CDR3 comprises 14 residues. In DNA form, the CDR3 reads TGTGCCAGCAGCTCCGGACAGGGTAAAAATGAGCAGTTCTTC. Protein product: CASSSGQGKNEQFF.

V usage is TRBV2 and J usage is TRBJ2-3, with D maybe TRBD2 (6 bases). CDR1 is SNHLY and CDR2 is FYNNEI in the germline V gene. This CDR3 has 15 residues. The V end lost 2 bases, the J end lost 0 bases, and 9 bases lay between the germline ends. This chain's CDR3 is CASSEFSGSTDTQYF. For the CDR3, the DNA is TGTGCCAGCAGTGAATTTAGCGGAAGCACAGATACGCAGTATTTT.

The chain joins TRBV2 to TRBJ2-3; no clear D gene. V shed 4 bases and J shed 2 bases, with 7 bases lying between them. Germline loops: CDR1 SNHLY, CDR2 FYNNEI. The CDR3 covers 13 residues. CDR3 residues: CASSVDNTDTQYF. In DNA, the CDR3 is TGTGCCAGCAGTGTCGACAACACAGATACGCAGTATTTT.

In this sample, this clonotype turned up a few times. The V gene is TRBV6-6, the J gene TRBJ2-5; no clear D. V was clipped by 1 base and J by 2 bases, with 11 bases between them. CDR3 size: 15 residues. Germline CDR1 reads MNHNY; CDR2 reads SVGAGI (reference sequence). Here the CDR3 reads CASSYWGRQQETQYF. The CDR3 coding sequence is TGTGCCAGCAGTTACTGGGGTAGGCAACAAGAGACCCAGTACTTC.

The chain carries TRBV6-5 and TRBJ2-7; 11 nucleotides line up with TRBD2. CDR1 is MNHEY and CDR2 is SVGAGI in the germline V gene. This CDR3 comprises 15 residues. J gave up 4 bases and V 0 bases, and 2 bases lay outside the gene matches. The CDR3 sequence: CASSYSTSGGYEQYF. As DNA, the CDR3 is TGTGCCAGCAGTTACTCTACTAGCGGGGGATACGAGCAGTACTTC.

The J gene is TRBJ2-3, the V gene TRBV5-1; a weak D match, TRBD2 (6 bases). V lost 2 bases, J lost 6 bases, and 16 bases lay in between. The CDR3 has 15 amino acids. CDR1 is SGHRS, CDR2 YFSETQ, per germline. The DNA for the CDR3 is TGCGCCAGCAGCTTCGGACTGCCGGCGGGGGATACGCAGTATTTT. Translating gives CASSFGLPAGDTQYF.